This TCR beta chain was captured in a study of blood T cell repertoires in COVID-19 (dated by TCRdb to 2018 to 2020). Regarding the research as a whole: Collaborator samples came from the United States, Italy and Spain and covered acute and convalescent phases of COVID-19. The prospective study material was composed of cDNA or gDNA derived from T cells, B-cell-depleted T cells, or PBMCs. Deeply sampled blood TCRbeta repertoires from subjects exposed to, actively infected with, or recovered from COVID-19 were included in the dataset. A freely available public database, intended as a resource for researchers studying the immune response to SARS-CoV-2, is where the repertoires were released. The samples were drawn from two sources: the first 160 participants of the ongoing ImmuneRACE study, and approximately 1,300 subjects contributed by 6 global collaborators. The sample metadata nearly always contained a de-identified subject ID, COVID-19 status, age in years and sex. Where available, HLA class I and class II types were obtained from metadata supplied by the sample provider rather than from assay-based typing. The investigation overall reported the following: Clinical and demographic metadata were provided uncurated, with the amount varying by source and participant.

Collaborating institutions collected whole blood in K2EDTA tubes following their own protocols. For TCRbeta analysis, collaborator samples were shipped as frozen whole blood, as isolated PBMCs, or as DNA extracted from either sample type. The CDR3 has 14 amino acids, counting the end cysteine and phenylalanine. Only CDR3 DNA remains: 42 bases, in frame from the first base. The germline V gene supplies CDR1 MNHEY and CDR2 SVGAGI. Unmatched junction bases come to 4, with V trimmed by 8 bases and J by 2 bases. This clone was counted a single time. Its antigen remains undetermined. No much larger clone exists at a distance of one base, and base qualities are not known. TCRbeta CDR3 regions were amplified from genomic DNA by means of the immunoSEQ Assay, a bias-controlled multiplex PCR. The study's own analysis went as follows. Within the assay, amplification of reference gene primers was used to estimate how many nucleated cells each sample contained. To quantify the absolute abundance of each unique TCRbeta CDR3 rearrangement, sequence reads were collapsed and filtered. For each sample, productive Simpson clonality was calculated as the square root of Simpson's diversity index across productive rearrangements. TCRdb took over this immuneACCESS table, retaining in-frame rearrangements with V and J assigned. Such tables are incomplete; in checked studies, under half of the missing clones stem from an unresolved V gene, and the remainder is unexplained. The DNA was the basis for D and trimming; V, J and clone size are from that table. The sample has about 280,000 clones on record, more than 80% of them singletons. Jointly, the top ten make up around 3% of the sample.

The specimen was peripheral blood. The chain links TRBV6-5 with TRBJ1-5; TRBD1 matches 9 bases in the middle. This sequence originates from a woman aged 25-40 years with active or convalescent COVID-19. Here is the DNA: TGTGCCAGCGGGTGGACAGGGGGCAATCAGCCCCAGCATTTT. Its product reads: CASGWTGGNQPQHF.